This T cell receptor beta chain was sequenced in a study of shared T cell receptors in the human thymus. Assay: immunoSEQ multiplex PCR; the TCRdb copy retains only in-frame clones and omits some. Among approximately 730,000 clones listed, 80% to 90% were seen once. The germline V gene encodes CDR1 MGHRA and CDR2 YSYEKL. Trimming removed 6 bases from V and 1 base from J, with 14 bases in between. The CDR3 length is 15 residues. This sample was shared with a second study, whose subject was human thymus T cells. That work adds: Immunologically healthy infants in Finland undergoing congenital heart defect surgery were the donors. Thymic material originated from resections removed in the course of corrective heart surgery. What appeared biased in thymic and blood repertoires was the usage of V and J genes.

Specimen: thymocytes. The chain uses TRBV4-1 and TRBJ2-3; D remains ambiguous. The sequence was obtained from a girl less than two years old with a congenital heart defect. The CDR3 bases are TGCGCCAGCAGTATGCAGGTCTCGGGCACAGATACGCAGTATTTT. As protein: CASSMQVSGTDTQYF.